Presented here are 13 T cell receptor beta chains from one specimen sequenced in a study of blood T cells in healthy people across ages. PCR was performed a second time for about 6 to 11 cycles using a sample-barcoded 5' primer and a J-beta primer mix. TCRdb itself ran the 5' RACE reads through MiXCR, one entry per CDR3 protein. The sample has 700,000 to 800,000 distinct CDR3 sequences, roughly two fifths seen once. Sequencing was performed on blood. All receptors derive from a woman aged 60-70 years in good health.

The chain carries TRBV27 and TRBJ2-7; 8 nucleotides align to TRBD1. V dropped 6 bases and J dropped 6; count of bases not matched to a gene: 13. In germline, CDR1 is MNHEY, CDR2 SMNVEV (reference sequence). The CDR3 is 15 amino acids. The CDR3 DNA is TGTGCCAGCAGCACCCAGGGGGCCTCCTTCTTCGAGCAGTACTTC. This gives the protein CASSTQGASFFEQYF.

The rearrangement uses TRBV4-2 and TRBJ1-2; D not resolved. V lost 1 base and J 8 bases, leaving 14 bases between the germline ends. In germline, CDR1 is LGHNA, CDR2 YNFKEQ. The CDR3 is 14 amino acids. This CDR3 is CASSQGEGLEGYTF. The DNA for the CDR3 is TGTGCCAGCAGCCAAGGGGAAGGGCTTGAGGGCTACACCTTC.

To note about this clonotype: Just one base apart from a much larger clone, this may be a read error. The chain uses TRBV29-1 and TRBJ2-6, with TRBD1 identical over 9 bases. The length of the CDR3 is 16 residues. Germline trimming cut 4 bases from V and 2 bases from J; bases unmatched to any gene: 6. Germline V gives CDR1 SQVTM, CDR2 ANQGSEA. CDR3 in DNA: TGCAGCGTTGCCGAGACAGGGGGACCTGGGGCCAACGTCCTGACTTTC. This encodes CSVAETGGPGANVLTF. Full variable domain (remainder filled in from reference TRBV29-1 and TRBJ2-6): SAVISQKPSRDICQRGTSLTIQCQVDSQVTMMFWYRQQPGQSLTLIATANQGSEATYESGFVIDKFPISRPNLTFSTLTVSNMSPEDSSIYLCSVAETGGPGANVLTFGAGSRLTVL.

This rearrangement joins TRBV9 to TRBJ2-5; TRBD1 matches at 10 bases. Germline CDR1 SGDLS, CDR2 YYNGEE. Trimming at V came to 3 bases and at J to 5 bases, leaving 13 bases not matched to a gene. This CDR3 is 17 amino acids long. CDR3: CASSDPGQGFGWETQYF. CDR3 sequence (DNA): TGTGCCAGCAGCGATCCGGGACAGGGGTTTGGCTGGGAGACCCAGTACTTC.

V is TRBV5-1 and J is TRBJ2-7; D is possibly TRBD1 (6 bases). CDR3 length equals 16 residues. Between the trimmed V and J ends, which lost 3 bases and 0 bases, there was a span of 16 bases. CDR1 and CDR2 from the germline V gene are SGHRS and YFSETQ. This chain's CDR3 is CASSSPQGTGSYEQYF. The DNA for the CDR3 is TGCGCCAGCAGCTCTCCTCAGGGGACGGGCTCCTACGAGCAGTACTTC.

The V call is TRBV20-1, the J call TRBJ2-3; 9 nucleotides agree with TRBD1. Trimming cost V 6 bases and J 6 bases; bases outside gene matches: 10. Germline CDR1 DFQATT, CDR2 SNEGSKA (reference sequence). The CDR3 contains 14 residues. CDR3 nucleotides: TGCAGTGCCTCCGGGACAGGGCTTTGGGATACGCAGTATTTT. As protein: CSASGTGLWDTQYF.

This clonotype was detected many times. The chain joins TRBV12-3 or TRBV12-4 to TRBJ1-2; 7 bases align to TRBD1. The CDR3 spans 13 residues. After removal of 6 bases from V and 4 bases from J, the junction contained 5 bases not matched to a gene. The CDR3 DNA follows: TGTGCCAGCAGCCCGACAGGGTCCTATGGCTACACCTTC. It translates to CASSPTGSYGYTF.

This clonotype was seen more than once but under ten times. The V call is TRBV9, the J call TRBJ2-3; the D call may be TRBD1 or TRBD2 (7 bases each). CDR1 is SGDLS and CDR2 is YYNGEE in the germline V gene. CDR3 length: 15 residues. Trimming left V 4 bases short and J 4 bases short, with 16 bases between. Here the CDR3 DNA reads TGTGCCAGCAGCTATGGGAGGGGGCGAGCAGATACGCAGTATTTT. This gives the protein CASSYGRGRADTQYF.

This clonotype was found a few times. The V and J genes are TRBV10-1 and TRBJ2-5; 13 bases line up with TRBD2. Germline V gene sequence: CDR1 WNHNN, CDR2 SYGVQD (reference sequence). The CDR3 has 16 amino acids. The J segment lost 4 bases and the V segment lost 4 bases, leaving 6 bases of the junction unmatched. The CDR3 region is CASSGGGLAGAETQYF. The CDR3 bases are TGCGCCAGCAGTGGTGGTGGACTAGCGGGAGCAGAGACCCAGTACTTC.

The rearrangement links TRBV5-1 to TRBJ1-1; D not resolved. The CDR3 loop spans 14 amino acids. Germline CDR1 SGHRS, CDR2 YFSETQ. Trimming cost V 2 bases and J 4 bases, with 12 bases left between them. This chain's CDR3 is CASSFGVVGTEAFF. The CDR3 DNA reads TGCGCCAGCAGCTTTGGGGTAGTTGGCACTGAAGCTTTCTTT.

The V and J genes are TRBV27 and TRBJ1-2; 8 positions agree with TRBD1. The V and J ends lost 7 bases and 4 bases, in that order; junction bases with no gene match: 8. Germline lookup yields CDR1 MNHEY and CDR2 SMNVEV (reference sequence). The CDR3 loop spans 14 amino acids. The CDR3 region has the DNA TGTGCCAGCACCCCAAGGACAGGGTCCTATGGCTACACCTTC. Translated, it gives CASTPRTGSYGYTF.

The chain employs TRBV7-9 and TRBJ1-4; D ambiguous. The CDR3 consists of 13 residues. Germline-derived CDR1 and CDR2 are SEHNR and FQNEAQ (reference sequence). The V and J ends lost 5 bases and 3 bases respectively, with 7 bases between them. As DNA, the CDR3 is TGTGCCAGCAGCGCCCTATCTAATGAAAAACTGTTTTTT. This translates into CASSALSNEKLFF.

A note on this clonotype: Being one base from a much bigger clone, this may be a read error. This sequence joins TRBV6-4 and TRBJ2-1; TRBD2 matches 12 bases. The DNA matches TRBJ2-7 better at its end, which makes the J call doubtful. The germline V gene encodes CDR1 MRHNA and CDR2 SNTAGT. This CDR3 has 14 amino acids. CDR3 in amino acids: CASGRLAGDNEQYF. DNA for the CDR3: TGTGCCAGCGGAAGACTAGCGGGAGACAATGAGCAGTACTTC.